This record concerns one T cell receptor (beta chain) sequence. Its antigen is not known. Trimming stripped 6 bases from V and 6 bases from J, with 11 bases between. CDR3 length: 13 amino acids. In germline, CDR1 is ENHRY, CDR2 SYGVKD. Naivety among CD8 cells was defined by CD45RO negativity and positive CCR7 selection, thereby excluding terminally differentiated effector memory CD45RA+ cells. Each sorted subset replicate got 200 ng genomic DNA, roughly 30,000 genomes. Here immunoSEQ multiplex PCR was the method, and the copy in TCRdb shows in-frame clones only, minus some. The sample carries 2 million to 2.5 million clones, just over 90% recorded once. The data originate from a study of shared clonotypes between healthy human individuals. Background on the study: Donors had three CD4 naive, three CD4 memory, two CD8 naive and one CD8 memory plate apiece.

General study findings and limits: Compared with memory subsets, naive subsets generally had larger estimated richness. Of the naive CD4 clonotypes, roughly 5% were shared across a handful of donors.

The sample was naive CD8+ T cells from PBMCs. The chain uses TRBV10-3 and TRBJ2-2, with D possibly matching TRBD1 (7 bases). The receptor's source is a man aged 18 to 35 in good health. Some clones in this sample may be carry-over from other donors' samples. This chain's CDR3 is CAIRPGGSGELFF. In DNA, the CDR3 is TGTGCCATCAGACCAGGGGGGTCCGGGGAGCTGTTTTTT.